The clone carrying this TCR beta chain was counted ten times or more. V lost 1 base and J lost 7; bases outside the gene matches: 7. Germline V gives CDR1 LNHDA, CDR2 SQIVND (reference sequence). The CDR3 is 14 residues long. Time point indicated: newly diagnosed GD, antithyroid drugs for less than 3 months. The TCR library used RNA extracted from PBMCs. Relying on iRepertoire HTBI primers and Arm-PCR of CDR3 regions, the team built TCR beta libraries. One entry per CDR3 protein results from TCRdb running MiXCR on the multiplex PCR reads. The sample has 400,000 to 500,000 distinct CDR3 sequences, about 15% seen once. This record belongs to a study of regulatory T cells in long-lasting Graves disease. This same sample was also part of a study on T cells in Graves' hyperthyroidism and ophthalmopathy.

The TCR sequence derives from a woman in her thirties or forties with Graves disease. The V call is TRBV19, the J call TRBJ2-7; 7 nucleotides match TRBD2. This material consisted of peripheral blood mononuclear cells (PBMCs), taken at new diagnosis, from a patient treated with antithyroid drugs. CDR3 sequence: CASSIAAGAGEQYF. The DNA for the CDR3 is TGTGCCAGTAGTATAGCGGCGGGAGCCGGGGAGCAGTACTTC.